The 13 T cell receptor beta chains below come from one sample, sequenced in a study of blood T cell repertoires in COVID-19. Clones were read by immunoSEQ multiplex PCR, and TCRdb kept only the in-frame ones, dropping some. The sample carries approximately 210,000 clones, around four fifths recorded once. The sample taken for sequencing was peripheral blood. These receptors all stem from a man in his sixties with COVID-19, enrolled during active disease.

The chain recombines TRBV29-1 with TRBJ2-3; 7 nucleotides match TRBD1. The CDR3 consists of 12 residues. CDR1 SQVTM and CDR2 ANQGSEA come from the germline V gene. V dropped 6 bases and J dropped 5; count of bases not matched to a gene: 5. The CDR3 sequence: CSVATGVDTQYF. The CDR3 DNA reads as TGCAGCGTGGCTACAGGGGTAGATACGCAGTATTTT.

The V call is TRBV19, the J call TRBJ2-2; 9 positions agree with TRBD1. This CDR3 is 16 amino acids long. Germline assignment: CDR1 LNHDA and CDR2 SQIVND (reference sequence). Losses at the gene ends were 5 bases for V and 7 bases for J; bases not matched to a gene: 11. The CDR3 loop is CASSPDRTGGFGELFF. The CDR3 bases are TGTGCCAGTAGTCCCGATAGAACAGGGGGCTTCGGGGAGCTGTTTTTT.

The V gene is TRBV18, the J gene TRBJ2-2, with TRBD1 matching 8 bases. CDR1 KGHSH and CDR2 LQKENI come from the germline V gene. The CDR3 is made up of 15 amino acids. The trim removed 3 bases at V and 4 bases at J, leaving 4 bases unmatched. The CDR3 is CASSPTTGATGELFF. The DNA of the CDR3 is TGTGCCAGCTCACCGACGACAGGGGCCACCGGGGAGCTGTTTTTT.

The gene calls are TRBV2 and TRBJ1-5, with 8 bases fitting TRBD1. This CDR3 has 17 residues. The germline V gene has CDR1 SNHLY and CDR2 FYNNEI. V lost 4 bases to trimming and J lost 2 bases; unmatched junction nucleotides: 10. The CDR3: CASSVKQGVGGNQPQHF. CDR3 bases: TGTGCCAGCAGTGTAAAACAGGGGGTCGGGGGCAATCAGCCCCAGCATTTT.

In this sample, this clone turned up a few times. DNA for the CDR3: TGTGCCAGCAGCGGGAAACAGGCCCTATTCACTATGAACACTGAAGCTTTCTTT. This translates into CASSGKQALFTMNTEAFF. The chain is built from TRBV21-1 and TRBJ1-1; TRBD1 is taken as the D call from the table, unchecked against the DNA. TRBV21-1 is designated a pseudogene. CDR3 length equals 18 residues.

The rearrangement links TRBV15 to TRBJ2-1; D is perhaps TRBD2 (6 bases). There are 15 residues in the CDR3. Trimming shortened V by 0 bases and J by 10 bases, and 16 bases separated the two germline ends. Germline V gene lookup returns CDR1 LNHNV and CDR2 YYDKDF (reference sequence). This CDR3 reads CATSRDGSRLEEQFF. The CDR3 nucleotides read TGTGCCACCAGCAGAGACGGGTCAAGACTAGAGGAGCAGTTCTTC.

This clone was seen more than once but under ten times. The chain carries TRBV11-2 and TRBJ1-3; 7 bases map to TRBD1. Germline lookup yields CDR1 SGHAT and CDR2 FQNNGV. V gave up 5 bases and J gave up 10 bases; unmatched junction bases: 2. The CDR3 spans 11 residues. The CDR3 reads CASSPRGTIYF. CDR3 in DNA: TGTGCCAGCAGCCCCAGGGGGACCATATATTTT.

The rearrangement joins TRBV5-6 to TRBJ1-5, with D possibly being TRBD1 (5 bases). V dropped 0 bases and J dropped 1 base, with 5 bases sitting between them. Looked up from germline, CDR1 is SGHDT and CDR2 is YYEEEE. CDR3 size: 14 residues. The CDR3 sequence: CASSLGQSNQPQHF. In nucleotides, the CDR3 is TGTGCCAGCAGCTTGGGACAGAGCAATCAGCCCCAGCATTTT.

The chain couples TRBV30 to TRBJ1-5, with D possibly matching TRBD1 (5 bases). The CDR3 is 13 amino acids. Between the trimmed V and J ends, which lost 2 bases and 7 bases, there was a span of 12 bases. CDR1 GTSNPN and CDR2 SVGIG come from the germline V gene (reference sequence). CDR3 DNA: TGTGCCTGGAGTACGGGGGAACGCCAGCCCCAGCATTTT. Translating it yields CAWSTGERQPQHF.

The chain joins TRBV6-5 to TRBJ2-7; 11 bases are shared with TRBD2. Trimming removed 6 bases from V and 3 bases from J; junction bases left unmatched: 4. CDR1 is MNHEY, CDR2 SVGAGI, per germline. There are 14 residues in the CDR3. For the CDR3, the DNA is TGTGCCAGCAGCATAGCGGGAGGGGACTACGAGCAGTACTTC. This encodes CASSIAGGDYEQYF.

The rearrangement uses TRBV28 and TRBJ2-4, with D possibly TRBD1 on 5 matching bases. Germline V gives CDR1 MDHEN, CDR2 SYDVKM. This CDR3 is built from 14 residues. With 3 bases removed from V and 7 bases from J, the gap between germline ends came to 13 bases. The DNA for the CDR3 is TGTGCCAGCAGTTTTGAAGGGGCGGCGAACATTCAGTACTTC. It translates to CASSFEGAANIQYF.

The V and J genes are TRBV6-2 or TRBV6-3 and TRBJ1-5, with 8 positions matching TRBD1. V was clipped by 2 bases and J by 5 bases; unmatched bases: 11. CDR1 and CDR2 (germline): MNHEY, SVGEGT. The length of the CDR3 is 17 residues. The CDR3 nucleotides are TGTGCCAGCAGTTACACATACAGGGGGGGAGTTTATCAGCCCCAGCATTTT. Its protein is CASSYTYRGGVYQPQHF.

This chain uses TRBV29-1 with TRBJ1-2; maybe TRBD1 (6 bases). The germline gives CDR1 SQVTM, CDR2 ANQGSEA. The CDR3 is made up of 16 amino acids. Trimming pared 7 bases from V and 3 bases from J, leaving 24 bases between. The CDR3 coding sequence is TGCAGCGCCTCGGACAGTCCCAGGCCTAGCCACTATGGCTACACCTTC. Translation: CSASDSPRPSHYGYTF.